The sequence of this T cell receptor beta chain was determined in a study of identical twins (dated by TCRdb to about 2016). As for the study more broadly: TCR alpha and beta repertoires from monozygotic twins, unrelated adults of various ages and cord blood were deep-sequenced to test whether fetal clonotypes persist. To rule out contamination, replicate twin experiments were performed at different times with different library preparation protocols. Results and caveats for the whole study, not just this receptor: Invariant T cells such as MAIT and iNKT could partly confound zero-insertion analyses, although diverse VJ usage argued against such confounding for most clonotypes. Compared with coincidental sharing between unrelated individuals, out-of-frame TCR alpha sequences shared between twins had an excess of sequences with low generation probability. The excess sharing between twins in beta out-of-frame sequences was weaker because fewer shared sequences reduced the signal-to-noise ratio. Out-of-frame TCR alpha sharing in monozygotic twins was systematically underestimated by recombination models, whereas sharing between unrelated individuals was in agreement with the recombination models. Because the same donors could not be followed over many years, the conclusions depended on cross-sectional statistical analysis. Fewer insertions were carried by abundant cord blood beta clonotypes; a weaker similar trend was observed in young adult naive repertoires, while no such trend was observed in memory repertoires.

With respect to this clonotype: No cognate antigen has been identified for it. Per-base quality was not reported, and no clone a single base away is much larger than it.

Every donor was a healthy Caucasian. Three pairs of female monozygotic twins, all aged roughly 18 to 29 years, were included in the twin cohort. RNA for TCR libraries was isolated from peripheral blood mononuclear cells. Libraries were constructed by 5' RACE. Reads for this sample came from an Illumina HiSeq 2000. A universal primer binding site was added through template switching, and the final cDNA carried a unique molecular identifier so that TCR cDNA molecules could be counted accurately. Specific primers in the conserved constant-segment region were used to synthesize first-strand cDNA for TCR alpha and beta chains. To control for contamination, every cDNA library carried two barcodes: a SMART-Mk sample barcode plus Illumina barcodes. TruSeq adapter sequences and Illumina sample barcodes were added in two successive PCR steps. TCR alpha and beta cDNA libraries were sequenced on the Illumina HiSeq platform with custom primers. The authors' analysis ran thus. Unique molecular identifiers were extracted from raw reads with MiGEC, and CDR3 positions were determined with MiXCR. For each individual, recombination models were inferred using an EM algorithm with the repgenHMM and IGoR tools. The analysis of shared clonotypes was done with the tcR package in R, with sharing normalized by the product of cloneset sizes. To study raw recombination free of thymic and clonal selection effects, out-of-frame nonproductive sequences were analyzed. In TCRdb, the public reads were trimmed at Q25 with fastp and aligned with MiXCR, with productive beta chains retained. When rows share a CDR3 protein, they turn into one entry using the most common DNA and genes. TCRdb's processing, not the authors', yielded these V and J calls. The sample has 700,000 or so distinct CDR3 sequences on record, around 21% of them singletons. Together, the top ten hold approximately 4.3% of the sample.

Including cysteine and phenylalanine, the CDR3 has 12 amino acids. Just CDR3 DNA is preserved here, 36 bases in frame from base 1. The junction shows trimming of 3 bases on V and 6 bases on J, plus 7 bases between the germline ends. For CDR1 and CDR2, the germline V gene lists KGHSH and LQKENI. These data were likewise used in another study, on T cells expressing NK-cell markers. Per the second study: About eight donors provided sorted CD3+CD56+NKG2C+, CD3+CD56+NKG2C- and CD3+CD56-NKG2C+ T-cell subsets, whose TCR beta-chain repertoires were profiled. Among the eight sequenced donors, only one was HCMV-seronegative, while the other seven were HCMV-seropositive. To restrict sorting to alphabetaTCR-expressing T cells, an anti-gammadeltaTCR antibody was added in several experiments. For six donors, the dominant CD3+CD56+NKG2C+ clonotypes were among the top 10 CD8+ clonotypes and accounted for about 1.0-7.5% of CD8+ T cells. Those dominant clonotypes were again the most abundant among CD3+CD56-NKG2C+ cells in a few donors, at roughly 25-60.1%. It remained unclear whether the expanded NKG2C-expressing T cell clones were specific for HCMV antigens. Randomly selected healthy volunteers, three men and five women, were used as the eight sequenced donors. HCMV serostatus was determined by detecting HCMV-specific IgG in serum with a commercial ELISA kit. For several donors, bulk peripheral blood T-cell repertoires were also sequenced from unsorted PBMC. MIGEC was used to demultiplex reads and group the reads by UMI, and MiTCR was used to assemble and quantify clonotypes. To remove erroneous sequences, TCR cDNA sequences were retained only when supported by two or more reads. The tcR package was used for downstream repertoire analysis, and clonotypes were matched across fractions by CDR3 nucleotide sequence plus V segment. VDJmatch was used to annotate antigen specificity against VDJdb, with one amino acid substitution in CDR3 permitted.

The receptor comes from a woman aged 18 to 35 in good health. Sequenced input: PBMCs. The chain is encoded by TRBV18 joined to TRBJ2-3, and the D gene may be TRBD1, 5 bases matching. The CDR3 is CASSPGQDTQYF. In nucleotides, the sequence is TGTGCCAGCTCACCGGGGCAGGATACGCAGTATTTT.